Below, one T cell receptor (beta chain) is given with its context. Study processing details: Counts of nucleated cells, estimated from reference gene primer amplification, were obtained. The data were produced by immunoSEQ multiplex PCR, yet TCRdb's version contains in-frame clones alone and is incomplete. That table gives V, J and clone size, and the DNA gave D and trimming. The profile shows about 120,000 clones, more than 75% of them singletons. The data stem from a study of blood T cell repertoires in COVID-19. Study in general: Some COVID-19 samples were acute and others convalescent; all came from the United States, Italy and Spain. PBMCs, B-cell-depleted T cells, or T cells were the source of the cDNA or gDNA that made up the material.

The CDR3 runs 13 residues. Germline values: CDR1 MNHNY, CDR2 SVGAGI (reference sequence). The V end was cut by 5 bases, the J end by 8 bases, with 15 bases between. The chain has TRBV6-6 and TRBJ1-2; D is unclear. Sample: peripheral blood. The receptor comes from a woman in her forties or fifties with acute or convalescent COVID-19. The CDR3 region has the DNA TGTGCCAGCAGTGGGCTTACGATCTCGGGCTACACCTTC. It is translated as CASSGLTISGYTF.